These T cell receptor beta chains were read from a single sample in a study of Ad26.COV2.S vaccination and SARS-CoV-2 variants. The repertoire was sequenced with immunoSEQ multiplex PCR; TCRdb's copy has only in-frame clones and lacks some. The table shows around 450,000 clones, with about nine tenths occurring only once. The source material was peripheral blood, sampled in a trial of Ad26.COV2.S vaccine versus placebo. Source of these receptors: a person aged 18-65 years who received the Ad26.COV2.S COVID-19 vaccine or a placebo. Each CDR3 is given with its conserved first and last residue. D genes are given only for firm matches. A clone size is listed for some rows: how often the clone was seen (once, few, many), or a class if it is expanded.

j_call: TRBJ2-7; clone_size: .; v_call: TRBV6-5; d_call: TRBD1; cdr3_aa: CASSSTGVGAYEQYF; cdr3_nt: TGTGCCAGCAGCTCTACAGGGGTGGGGGCCTACGAGCAGTACTTC
j_call: TRBJ2-7; clone_size: .; v_call: TRBV6-2/TRBV6-3; d_call: .; cdr3_aa: CASSSLVGFREQYF; cdr3_nt: TGTGCCAGCAGTTCTTTGGTGGGGTTTCGCGAGCAGTACTTC
j_call: TRBJ1-1; clone_size: .; v_call: TRBV9; d_call: .; cdr3_aa: CASSPVAGASEAFF; cdr3_nt: TGTGCCAGCAGCCCCGTGGCAGGTGCATCTGAAGCTTTCTTT
j_call: TRBJ1-5; clone_size: .; v_call: TRBV2; d_call: TRBD1; cdr3_aa: CASSGDSQNQPQHF; cdr3_nt: TGTGCCAGCAGTGGGGACAGCCAGAATCAGCCCCAGCATTTT
j_call: TRBJ2-7; clone_size: .; v_call: TRBV5-8; d_call: .; cdr3_aa: CASSLEAGYTYEQYF; cdr3_nt: TGTGCCAGCAGCTTGGAAGCAGGCTACACCTACGAGCAGTACTTC
j_call: TRBJ2-7; clone_size: .; v_call: TRBV7-3; d_call: TRBD1; cdr3_aa: CASSPQAGGLNEQYF; cdr3_nt: TGTGCCAGCAGCCCCCAGGCAGGGGGCTTAAACGAGCAGTACTTC
j_call: TRBJ2-1; clone_size: .; v_call: TRBV11-2; d_call: TRBD2; cdr3_aa: CASSLGLGLAFEQFF; cdr3_nt: TGTGCCAGCAGCCTGGGCCTTGGACTAGCGTTTGAGCAGTTCTTC
j_call: TRBJ1-1; clone_size: once; v_call: TRBV28; d_call: .; cdr3_aa: CASNEIMNTEAFF; cdr3_nt: TGTGCCAGCAACGAGATAATGAACACTGAAGCTTTCTTT
j_call: TRBJ2-2; clone_size: .; v_call: TRBV29-1; d_call: .; cdr3_aa: CSVKSNTGELFF; cdr3_nt: TGCAGCGTTAAATCGAACACCGGGGAGCTGTTTTTT
j_call: TRBJ2-5; clone_size: .; v_call: TRBV27; d_call: .; cdr3_aa: CASSITRDYQETQYF; cdr3_nt: TGTGCCAGCAGTATAACAAGGGACTACCAAGAGACCCAGTACTTC
j_call: TRBJ2-1; clone_size: .; v_call: TRBV29-1; d_call: .; cdr3_aa: CSARGSGSSYNEQFF; cdr3_nt: TGCAGCGCCCGTGGCAGCGGCAGCTCCTACAATGAGCAGTTCTTC
j_call: TRBJ2-3; clone_size: .; v_call: TRBV27; d_call: .; cdr3_aa: CASSLFPESTDTQYF; cdr3_nt: TGTGCCAGCAGTTTATTCCCGGAAAGCACAGATACGCAGTATTTT
j_call: TRBJ2-5; clone_size: .; v_call: TRBV6-5; d_call: TRBD1; cdr3_aa: CASSYRGQGRQETQYF; cdr3_nt: TGTGCCAGCAGTTACCGGGGACAGGGGCGGCAAGAGACCCAGTACTTC
j_call: TRBJ2-5; clone_size: .; v_call: TRBV3-1/TRBV3-2; d_call: TRBD1; cdr3_aa: CASSQGTGGETQYF; cdr3_nt: TGTGCCAGCAGCCAAGGGACAGGGGGAGAGACCCAGTACTTC
j_call: TRBJ2-3; clone_size: .; v_call: TRBV24-1; d_call: .; cdr3_aa: CATSDRGRVDTQYF; cdr3_nt: TGTGCCACCAGTGACCGGGGGCGAGTAGATACGCAGTATTTT
j_call: TRBJ1-5; clone_size: .; v_call: TRBV11-2; d_call: .; cdr3_aa: CASSRSGLFNQPQHF; cdr3_nt: TGTGCCAGCAGCCGATCGGGCCTTTTCAATCAGCCCCAGCATTTT
j_call: TRBJ2-3; clone_size: .; v_call: TRBV10-3; d_call: TRBD1; cdr3_aa: CATGQGPTFTDTQYF; cdr3_nt: TGTGCCACGGGACAGGGGCCTACCTTCACAGATACGCAGTATTTT
j_call: TRBJ1-4; clone_size: .; v_call: TRBV28; d_call: TRBD1; cdr3_aa: CASSFQGANEKLFF; cdr3_nt: TGTGCCAGCAGTTTCCAGGGGGCTAATGAAAAACTGTTTTTT
j_call: TRBJ2-7; clone_size: .; v_call: TRBV5-6; d_call: .; cdr3_aa: CASSLIGYPYEQYF; cdr3_nt: TGTGCCAGCAGCTTGATTGGCTACCCCTACGAGCAGTACTTC
j_call: TRBJ1-5; clone_size: .; v_call: TRBV6-5; d_call: TRBD1; cdr3_aa: CASRGQGINQPQHF; cdr3_nt: TGTGCCAGCAGGGGACAGGGTATAAATCAGCCCCAGCATTTT
j_call: TRBJ2-1; clone_size: .; v_call: TRBV5-6; d_call: .; cdr3_aa: CASGYGGFPYEQFF; cdr3_nt: TGTGCCAGCGGCTACGGTGGTTTTCCTTATGAGCAGTTCTTC